These T cell receptor beta chains were read from a single sample in a study of shared clonotypes between healthy human individuals. Only in-frame clones appear in the TCRdb table, and some are missing; sequencing was by immunoSEQ multiplex PCR. This sample yields more than 2 million clones, of which around 93% are seen a single time; about 1.7% belongs to the top ten. Sequencing was performed on naive CD8+ T cells from PBMCs. These receptors all come from a man between 18 and 35 years old in good health. Some clones in this sample may be carry-over from other donors' samples. The CDR3 runs from the conserved cysteine through the conserved F or W. D genes are given only for firm matches. Expanded clones get a size class; other rows say once, few or many, or leave the size out.

abundance	j_gene	v_gene	d_gene	CDR3aa	CDR3nt
NA	TRBJ2-3	TRBV9	TRBD1	CASSVGTGGATDTQYF	TGTGCCAGCAGCGTAGGTACAGGGGGCGCCACAGATACGCAGTATTTT
NA	TRBJ1-5	TRBV28	NA	CASFDRGVFNQPQHF	TGTGCCAGCTTTGACCGGGGGGTCTTCAATCAGCCCCAGCATTTT
NA	TRBJ2-5	TRBV11-2	TRBD1	CASSAPGTGGRGETQYF	TGTGCCAGCAGCGCGCCAGGGACAGGGGGTAGAGGGGAGACCCAGTACTTC
NA	TRBJ2-5	TRBV28	TRBD1	CASSPGPGQLQETQYF	TGTGCCAGCAGCCCCGGTCCGGGACAGCTCCAAGAGACCCAGTACTTC
NA	TRBJ2-7	TRBV6-6	NA	CASSPPGRSEQYF	TGTGCCAGCAGCCCACCGGGGCGGAGCGAGCAGTACTTC
NA	TRBJ2-7	TRBV5-6	NA	CASSFGHLRYEQYF	TGTGCCAGCAGCTTCGGACATCTCCGGTACGAGCAGTACTTC
NA	TRBJ2-1	TRBV4-1	NA	CASSQDQVLGDLYNEQFF	TGCGCCAGCAGCCAAGATCAGGTTTTGGGGGATCTTTACAATGAGCAGTTCTTC
NA	TRBJ2-3	TRBV18	NA	CASSPLSQGWADTQYF	TGTGCCAGCTCACCACTTTCTCAGGGCTGGGCAGATACGCAGTATTTT
once	TRBJ2-1	TRBV9	NA	CASSVDGLGNNEQFF	TGTGCCAGCAGCGTAGATGGACTGGGCAACAATGAGCAGTTCTTC
NA	TRBJ1-4	TRBV10-3	NA	CAISESVATNEKLFF	TGTGCCATCAGTGAGTCGGTTGCAACTAATGAAAAACTGTTTTTT
NA	TRBJ1-4	TRBV7-9	NA	CASSSIGTDEKLFF	TGTGCCAGCAGCTCGATAGGGACGGATGAAAAACTGTTTTTT
few	TRBJ2-7	TRBV28	NA	CASKTTDHYEQYF	TGTGCCAGCAAAACGACGGATCACTACGAGCAGTACTTC
once	TRBJ2-3	TRBV30	NA	CAWSSGTPDTQYF	TGTGCCTGGAGTTCCGGGACGCCAGATACGCAGTATTTT
NA	TRBJ2-1	TRBV2	NA	CASSEGGNEQFF	TGTGCCAGCAGTGAAGGGGGTAATGAGCAGTTCTTC
NA	TRBJ2-1	TRBV4-1	NA	CASSQEFNEQFF	TGCGCCAGCAGCCAAGAATTCAATGAGCAGTTCTTC
NA	TRBJ2-7	TRBV28	TRBD2	CASSLTPGGSYEQYF	TGTGCCAGCAGTCTCACCCCGGGGGGCTCCTACGAGCAGTACTTC
NA	TRBJ1-1	TRBV27	NA	CASSLSPGTNTEAFF	TGTGCCAGCAGTTTATCTCCGGGTACGAACACTGAAGCTTTCTTT
NA	TRBJ2-1	TRBV7-8	NA	CASSLGTGGGNEQFF	TGTGCCAGCAGCTTAGGGACAGGCGGGGGCAATGAGCAGTTCTTC
NA	TRBJ2-2	TRBV28	NA	CASSFPGYTGELFF	TGTGCCAGCAGTTTTCCAGGGTACACCGGGGAGCTGTTTTTT
NA	TRBJ1-1	TRBV28	NA	CASSLRIKLFAAFF	TGTGCCAGCAGTTTACGTATTAAACTGTTTGCAGCTTTCTTT
NA	TRBJ1-2	TRBV15	NA	CATSRVGSGGEYGYTF	TGTGCCACCAGCAGAGTGGGGTCGGGCGGCGAATATGGCTACACCTTC
NA	TRBJ1-4	TRBV7-9	NA	CASSLVLGGEKLFF	TGTGCCAGCAGCTTAGTGTTGGGCGGTGAAAAACTGTTTTTT
NA	TRBJ2-7	TRBV11-1	TRBD2	CASSTRGTSVIYEQYF	TGTGCCAGCAGCACCCGGGGGACTAGCGTAATCTACGAGCAGTACTTC
NA	TRBJ1-2	TRBV30	TRBD1	CAWSGNRGLTNYGYTF	TGTGCCTGGAGTGGTAACAGGGGACTTACTAACTATGGCTACACCTTC
NA	TRBJ1-3	TRBV28	NA	CTSAGILGNTIYF	TGTACCTCCGCCGGGATCCTGGGAAACACCATATATTTT
NA	TRBJ2-7	TRBV4-1	NA	CASSPTDRYEQYF	TGCGCCAGCAGCCCCACCGACCGCTACGAGCAGTACTTC
NA	TRBJ2-7	TRBV6-6	TRBD1	CASRSTGTGADEQYF	TGTGCCAGCAGGTCTACCGGGACAGGGGCCGACGAGCAGTACTTC
NA	TRBJ2-1	TRBV19	NA	CASHGVSSYNEQFF	TGTGCCAGCCACGGGGTGAGCTCCTACAATGAGCAGTTCTTC
NA	TRBJ2-7	TRBV10-1	TRBD2	CASSEPTSGAAYEQYF	TGCGCCAGCAGTGAACCGACTAGCGGGGCTGCCTACGAGCAGTACTTC
NA	TRBJ2-1	TRBV6-5	NA	CASGWRHSYNEQFF	TGTGCCAGCGGTTGGCGCCACTCCTACAATGAGCAGTTCTTC
NA	TRBJ2-3	TRBV6-5	NA	CATRGDINTDTQYF	TGTGCCACTAGGGGGGACATCAACACAGATACGCAGTATTTT
NA	TRBJ1-2	TRBV9	NA	CASSVGSGPGSGYTF	TGTGCCAGCAGCGTAGGGTCCGGCCCCGGGTCTGGCTACACCTTC
NA	TRBJ2-7	TRBV27	NA	CASSLGVGGGYEQYF	TGTGCCAGCAGTTTGGGGGTTGGGGGAGGATACGAGCAGTACTTC
NA	TRBJ2-7	TRBV9	NA	CASSVEPRPYEQYF	TGTGCCAGCAGCGTAGAACCTAGGCCTTACGAGCAGTACTTC
NA	TRBJ2-1	TRBV5-6	NA	CASSLFMDSRSGFF	TGTGCCAGCAGCTTGTTTATGGATTCGAGGAGTGGGTTCTTC
NA	TRBJ2-1	TRBV10-3	NA	CAIRGQGTHNEQFF	TGTGCCATCAGGGGGCAAGGCACACACAATGAGCAGTTCTTC
NA	TRBJ2-1	TRBV27	TRBD1	CASTGTDNEQFF	TGTGCCAGCACTGGGACAGACAATGAGCAGTTCTTC
NA	TRBJ2-7	TRBV25-1	NA	CASSPNPGYEQYF	TGTGCCAGCAGCCCGAACCCGGGATACGAGCAGTACTTC
NA	TRBJ1-1	TRBV19	NA	CASSIPPGGGTEAFF	TGTGCCAGTAGTATACCACCAGGAGGGGGTACTGAAGCTTTCTTT
NA	TRBJ1-1	TRBV25-1	NA	CASSESWGIGTPNTEAFF	TGTGCCAGCAGTGAATCTTGGGGGATTGGCACCCCGAACACTGAAGCTTTCTTT
NA	TRBJ2-3	TRBV18	TRBD2	CASSPLLAGDPLTDTQYF	TGTGCCAGCTCACCGCTACTAGCGGGAGACCCCCTCACAGATACGCAGTATTTT
NA	TRBJ2-1	TRBV4-1	NA	CASSQGGWVNNEQFF	TGCGCCAGCAGCCAAGGGGGGTGGGTAAACAATGAGCAGTTCTTC
once	TRBJ1-2	TRBV7-9	NA	CASTPKGGNYGYTF	TGTGCCAGCACCCCCAAGGGCGGTAACTATGGCTACACCTTC
NA	TRBJ1-3	TRBV7-9	NA	CASSYSGNTIYF	TGTGCCAGCAGCTACTCTGGAAACACCATATATTTT
NA	TRBJ2-7	TRBV4-3	TRBD1	CASSPGTGGYEQYF	TGCGCCAGCAGCCCCGGGACAGGGGGATACGAGCAGTACTTC
NA	TRBJ2-2	TRBV15	TRBD1	CATSREETGSNTGELFF	TGTGCCACCAGCAGAGAGGAGACAGGGAGTAACACCGGGGAGCTGTTTTTT
NA	TRBJ2-1	TRBV7-3	TRBD1	CASSPMTGVSPYNEQFF	TGTGCCAGCAGCCCGATGACAGGGGTTTCGCCCTACAATGAGCAGTTCTTC
NA	TRBJ1-3	TRBV28	NA	CASSLPPENGNTIYF	TGTGCCAGCAGTTTACCACCGGAGAATGGAAACACCATATATTTT
NA	TRBJ2-6	TRBV7-2	NA	CASSPRPFSGANVLTF	TGTGCCAGCAGCCCACGACCGTTCTCTGGGGCCAACGTCCTGACTTTC
NA	TRBJ1-5	TRBV30	NA	CAWSGIGERPQHF	TGTGCCTGGAGTGGCATAGGAGAACGGCCCCAGCATTTT
NA	TRBJ2-2	TRBV2	TRBD1	CASSVPGQGANTGELFF	TGTGCCAGCAGCGTCCCGGGACAGGGGGCGAACACCGGGGAGCTGTTTTTT
NA	TRBJ2-1	TRBV27	NA	CASSKGGYNEQFF	TGTGCCAGCAGTAAAGGGGGTTACAATGAGCAGTTCTTC
NA	TRBJ1-1	TRBV7-9	NA	CASSLEWSATNTEAFF	TGTGCCAGCAGCTTAGAGTGGTCAGCAACCAACACTGAAGCTTTCTTT
NA	TRBJ2-1	TRBV10-3	NA	CAISESISSGGVSNEQFF	TGTGCCATCAGTGAGTCGATTAGTTCAGGAGGGGTAAGCAATGAGCAGTTCTTC
NA	TRBJ2-3	TRBV4-1	NA	CASSRRGASTDTQYF	TGCGCCAGCAGCCGTCGGGGAGCTAGCACAGATACGCAGTATTTT
NA	TRBJ2-1	TRBV27	NA	CASSSRADYNEQFF	TGTGCCAGCAGTTCCCGGGCCGATTACAATGAGCAGTTCTTC
once	TRBJ2-7	TRBV19	TRBD2	CASSISSGGSIGYEQYF	TGTGCCAGTAGCATTTCAAGTGGCGGGAGTATCGGCTACGAGCAGTACTTC